This T cell receptor (beta chain) stems from a study of blood T cell repertoires in COVID-19 (dated by TCRdb to the early 2020s). In the study overall: Samples covering the acute and convalescent phases of COVID-19 were provided by collaborators in the United States, Italy and Spain. The material from the prospective study consisted of cDNA or gDNA derived from T cells, B-cell-depleted T cells, or PBMCs. The dataset comprised deeply sampled blood TCRbeta repertoires from subjects exposed to, actively infected with, or recovered from COVID-19. The repertoires were released in a freely available public database intended as a resource for research on the immune response to SARS-CoV-2. Samples were obtained from the ongoing ImmuneRACE study (first 160 participants) and from over a thousand subjects provided by 6 global collaborators. Sample metadata almost always included a de-identified subject ID, COVID-19 status, age in years and sex. Where HLA class I and class II types were available, the types were taken from metadata supplied by the sample provider, not from assay-based typing.

From the germline V gene, CDR1 is MNHEY and CDR2 is SVGEGT. Germline trimming: 6 bases from V, 5 bases from J; junction bases outside gene matches: 9. Reading from cysteine to phenylalanine, the CDR3 counts 14 amino acids. The DNA shown is the 42-base CDR3, in frame from base 1. TCRbeta CDR3 regions were amplified from genomic DNA using the immunoSEQ Assay, a bias-controlled multiplex PCR. The authors processed their data as follows. Nucleated cell counts per sample were estimated from amplification of reference gene primers within the assay. To quantify the absolute abundance of each unique TCRbeta CDR3 rearrangement, sequence reads were collapsed and filtered. Productive Simpson clonality was computed per sample as the square root of Simpson's diversity index over productive rearrangements. TCRdb mirrors the immuneACCESS table, restricted to in-frame sequences. Some clones are absent from its copies; in checked studies, under half trace to an unresolved V gene, and the reason for the others is unknown. The D gene and trimming were derived from the DNA, and the V and J assignments and clone size from that table. In all, the sample holds fewer than 300,000 clones, and over 75% of those were seen once. Of the sample, around 1.1% falls within the top ten clones.

Broad study findings and their caveats: Clinical and demographic metadata were provided uncurated, with the amount varying by source and participant.

As concerns this clone: This clone's antigen is unknown. There are no base qualities to consult, and no much larger clone falls within one base.

Participants in the prospective study were aged roughly 18 to 89 years, lived in about two dozen United States geographic areas, and enrolled through a virtual design. In the prospective study, cohorts were assigned on the basis of participant-reported clinical history obtained from a screening survey and a study questionnaire. Recovered participants in ImmuneRACE Cohort 3 were defined by two consecutive negative NP/OP PCR tests, clearance by a healthcare professional, or resolution of symptoms. In the prospective study, mobile phlebotomists collected whole blood, serum and a nasopharyngeal or oropharyngeal swab from each participant. Over an approximately 2-month period, participants in the prospective study had the option of providing additional blood draws and questionnaires. Blood samples from the prospective study were shipped frozen or at room temperature prior to DNA extraction.

The receptor was isolated from a woman aged 25-40 years who had recovered from COVID-19. The material sequenced was PBMCs or T cells enriched from blood (not recorded which). The chain is encoded by TRBV6-2 or TRBV6-3 joined to TRBJ2-5, and TRBD1 aligns with 7 junction nucleotides. The nucleotide sequence reads TGTGCCAGCAGCTTATCCCCCAGGGGGGAGACCCAGTACTTC. This encodes CASSLSPRGETQYF.